This is a list of T cell receptor beta chains from one sample in a study of T cells after yellow fever vaccination. TCRdb processed the 5' RACE reads anew with MiXCR; each CDR3 protein has one entry. The profile covers some 340,000 distinct CDR3 sequences, with over 4% appearing a single time and around 23% taken by the ten largest. The source material was PBMCs, sampled 5 days after the yellow fever booster vaccination. These receptors were obtained from a man between 18 and 29 years old who received the YFV17D yellow fever vaccine. CDR3s include the opening cysteine and the closing phenylalanine or tryptophan. A D gene is named only where the DNA matches it firmly. The size field is filled for only some rows; it gives once, few, many or a size class.

J: TRBJ1-5
size: NA
V: TRBV20-1
D: NA
CDR3: CSAREAGAHQPQHF
DNA: TGCAGTGCTAGAGAGGCAGGGGCCCATCAGCCCCAGCATTTT

J: TRBJ1-1
size: few
V: TRBV5-4
D: NA
CDR3: CASSLRDGPEAFF
DNA: TGTGCCAGCAGCCTGAGGGACGGTCCTGAAGCTTTCTTT

J: TRBJ2-7
size: NA
V: TRBV7-6
D: NA
CDR3: CASSHLGDEQYF
DNA: TGTGCCAGCAGCCACTTGGGCGACGAGCAGTACTTC

J: TRBJ2-7
size: many
V: TRBV5-1
D: NA
CDR3: CASSLAPGYEQYF
DNA: TGCGCCAGCAGCTTGGCCCCAGGCTACGAGCAGTACTTC

J: TRBJ1-5
size: few
V: TRBV12-3/TRBV12-4
D: TRBD1
CDR3: CASSLGTGGFQPQHF
DNA: TGTGCCAGCAGCTTAGGGACAGGGGGCTTTCAGCCCCAGCATTTT

J: TRBJ2-3
size: many
V: TRBV3-1
D: NA
CDR3: CASSQEGRRTDTQYF
DNA: TGTGCCAGCAGCCAAGAGGGGCGGCGCACAGATACGCAGTATTTT

J: TRBJ1-2
size: few
V: TRBV2
D: NA
CDR3: CASAGGSYGYTF
DNA: TGTGCCAGCGCCGGGGGAAGCTATGGCTACACCTTC

J: TRBJ2-1
size: NA
V: TRBV20-1
D: TRBD2
CDR3: CSAPTSGGSKFF
DNA: TGCAGTGCACCGACTAGCGGGGGGTCTAAGTTCTTC

J: TRBJ2-3
size: few
V: TRBV4-1
D: NA
CDR3: CASSQESPGRDTQYF
DNA: TGCGCCAGCAGCCAAGAATCGCCGGGAAGGGATACGCAGTATTTT

J: TRBJ1-4
size: many
V: TRBV6-2/TRBV6-3
D: TRBD1
CDR3: CASTTPRDRLNEKLFF
DNA: TGTGCCAGCACGACCCCCCGGGACAGGCTTAATGAAAAACTGTTTTTT

J: TRBJ1-1
size: few
V: TRBV6-5
D: NA
CDR3: CASSRPGANTEAFF
DNA: TGTGCCAGCAGCCGCCCCGGGGCGAACACTGAAGCTTTCTTT

J: TRBJ1-1
size: few
V: TRBV12-3/TRBV12-4
D: NA
CDR3: CASSSRTTNTEAFF
DNA: TGTGCCAGCAGTTCCCGGACAACGAACACTGAAGCTTTCTTT

J: TRBJ1-2
size: few
V: TRBV18
D: NA
CDR3: CASSPREITGLYGYTF
DNA: TGTGCCAGCTCACCCCGGGAAATAACAGGCCTCTATGGCTACACCTTC

J: TRBJ1-1
size: few
V: TRBV29-1
D: NA
CDR3: CSVSRQGNTEAFF
DNA: TGCAGCGTAAGCCGGCAGGGGAACACTGAAGCTTTCTTT

J: TRBJ2-3
size: NA
V: TRBV5-1
D: NA
CDR3: CASSFSLALGDTQYF
DNA: TGCGCCAGCAGCTTTTCTCTAGCCCTAGGAGATACGCAGTATTTT

J: TRBJ2-6
size: few
V: TRBV9
D: NA
CDR3: CASSVSANVLTF
DNA: TGTGCCAGCAGCGTTTCGGCCAACGTCCTGACTTTC

J: TRBJ1-1
size: NA
V: TRBV19
D: TRBD1
CDR3: CASSLTSRQGYTEAFF
DNA: TGTGCCAGTAGTCTTACTTCCCGACAGGGATACACTGAAGCTTTCTTT

J: TRBJ2-1
size: few
V: TRBV30
D: NA
CDR3: CAWRPSGDNEQFF
DNA: TGTGCCTGGAGGCCCTCAGGAGACAATGAGCAGTTCTTC

J: TRBJ2-1
size: many
V: TRBV5-1
D: NA
CDR3: CASSLAPGTSNEQFF
DNA: TGCGCCAGCAGCTTGGCCCCAGGGACCTCGAATGAGCAGTTCTTC

J: TRBJ1-5
size: NA
V: TRBV7-2
D: NA
CDR3: CASSLGDHLAQHF
DNA: TGTGCCAGCAGCTTGGGAGATCATTTGGCCCAGCATTTT

J: TRBJ2-2
size: NA
V: TRBV11-3
D: TRBD1
CDR3: CASSPGTGTYTGELFF
DNA: TGTGCCAGCAGCCCGGGGACAGGAACTTACACCGGGGAGCTGTTTTTT

J: TRBJ1-3
size: NA
V: TRBV4-1
D: NA
CDR3: CASSQTQGRGNTIYF
DNA: TGCGCCAGCAGCCAGACTCAGGGGAGGGGAAACACCATATATTTT

J: TRBJ1-5
size: many
V: TRBV30
D: TRBD1
CDR3: CAWRNDRAGQPQHF
DNA: TGTGCCTGGAGGAACGACAGGGCGGGTCAGCCCCAGCATTTT

J: TRBJ2-3
size: few
V: TRBV7-9
D: NA
CDR3: CASSQDPTDTQYF
DNA: TGTGCCAGCAGCCAGGACCCCACAGATACGCAGTATTTT

J: TRBJ2-1
size: few
V: TRBV20-1
D: NA
CDR3: CSASTRDSSSDEQFF
DNA: TGCAGTGCTAGCACCCGGGACTCTTCTAGCGATGAGCAGTTCTTC

J: TRBJ2-7
size: many
V: TRBV27
D: NA
CDR3: CASSPPSRAEQYF
DNA: TGTGCCAGCAGCCCCCCCAGTCGGGCCGAGCAGTACTTC

J: TRBJ1-5
size: NA
V: TRBV6-2/TRBV6-3
D: NA
CDR3: CASSGDGPKQPQHF
DNA: TGTGCCAGCAGTGGGGACGGCCCCAAACAGCCCCAGCATTTT

J: TRBJ2-7
size: few
V: TRBV6-2/TRBV6-3
D: TRBD1
CDR3: CASSYSFSGQGGHEQYF
DNA: TGTGCCAGCAGTTACTCCTTCTCGGGACAGGGCGGCCACGAGCAGTACTTC

J: TRBJ2-1
size: many
V: TRBV9
D: TRBD2
CDR3: CASSSGPSLGLADNEQFF
DNA: TGTGCCAGCAGCTCTGGCCCATCCCTCGGACTAGCGGACAATGAGCAGTTCTTC

J: TRBJ2-1
size: many
V: TRBV6-5
D: NA
CDR3: CASSYSAGPNEQFF
DNA: TGTGCCAGCAGTTACTCGGCAGGACCCAATGAGCAGTTCTTC

J: TRBJ2-5
size: many
V: TRBV6-2/TRBV6-3
D: TRBD1
CDR3: CASRRQGYQETQYF
DNA: TGTGCCAGCAGGAGACAGGGGTACCAAGAGACCCAGTACTTC

J: TRBJ1-2
size: many
V: TRBV20-1
D: NA
CDR3: CSARDSGRYGYTF
DNA: TGCAGTGCTAGAGACAGTGGGCGATATGGCTACACCTTC

J: TRBJ2-4
size: many
V: TRBV4-3
D: TRBD2
CDR3: CASSQDPPGLVSIQYF
DNA: TGCGCCAGCAGCCAAGACCCCCCGGGACTAGTATCTATTCAGTACTTC